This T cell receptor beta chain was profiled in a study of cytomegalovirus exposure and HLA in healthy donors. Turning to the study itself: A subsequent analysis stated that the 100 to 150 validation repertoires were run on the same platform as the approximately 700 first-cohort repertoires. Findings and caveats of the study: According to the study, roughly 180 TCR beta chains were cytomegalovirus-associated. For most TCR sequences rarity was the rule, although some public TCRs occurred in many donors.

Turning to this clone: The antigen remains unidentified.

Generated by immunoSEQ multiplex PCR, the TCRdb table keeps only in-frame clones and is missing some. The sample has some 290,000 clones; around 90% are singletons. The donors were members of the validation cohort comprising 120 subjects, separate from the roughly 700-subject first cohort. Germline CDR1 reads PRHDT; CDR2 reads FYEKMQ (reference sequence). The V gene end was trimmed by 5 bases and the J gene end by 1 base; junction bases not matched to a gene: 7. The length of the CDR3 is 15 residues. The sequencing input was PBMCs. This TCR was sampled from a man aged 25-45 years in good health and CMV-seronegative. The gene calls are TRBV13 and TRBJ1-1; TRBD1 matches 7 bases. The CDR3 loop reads CASSPPTGENTEAFF. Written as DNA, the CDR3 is TGTGCCAGCAGCCCCCCCACAGGGGAGAACACTGAAGCTTTCTTT.